This entry describes one T cell receptor (beta chain). There are many counts of this clonotype. Its antigen specificity is not known. Qualities for individual bases were not recorded, and no much larger clone is one base off. Every donor was a healthy Caucasian. The CDR3 starts with the cysteine, ends with the phenylalanine, and has 14 residues. Only the CDR3 part of the read is kept: 42 bases, read in frame from the first base. CDR1 and CDR2 are drawn from the germline V gene: MDHEN, SYDVKM. V loses 3 bases, J loses 3 bases, and the germline ends lie 11 bases apart. The library was prepared using 5' RACE. Instrument used: Illumina HiSeq 2000. Template switching introduced a universal primer binding site; the final cDNA contained a unique molecular identifier, enabling accurate counting of TCR cDNA molecules. Specific primers in the conserved constant-segment region were used to synthesize first-strand cDNA for the TCR alpha and beta chains. Each cDNA library was double barcoded, with a SMART-Mk sample barcode plus Illumina barcodes, to control for contamination. TruSeq adapter sequences and Illumina sample barcodes were added in two successive PCR steps. The TCR alpha and beta cDNA libraries were sequenced on the Illumina HiSeq platform using custom primers. As for how the authors treated the data: MiGEC processed the raw reads to extract unique molecular identifiers, while MiXCR was used to determine the CDR3 positions. For each individual, recombination models were inferred using an EM algorithm with the repgenHMM and IGoR tools. Shared clonotypes were analyzed with the tcR package in R, and sharing was normalized by the product of cloneset sizes. Out-of-frame nonproductive sequences were analyzed to study raw recombination free of thymic and clonal selection effects. TCRdb's own reprocessing of the public reads used fastp at Q25 and MiXCR and kept productive beta chains. Every entry covers one CDR3 protein and lists the most common genes and DNA from its rows. The V and J calls come from TCRdb's annotation, not from the publication. A total of 1.5 million or so distinct CDR3 sequences appear in this sample, less than 35% of them only once. The ten largest clones add up to about 0.27% of the sample.

The data stem from a study of identical twins (dated by TCRdb to 2016 to 2017). Concerning the study at large: To test whether fetal clonotypes persist, this study deep-sequenced TCR alpha and beta repertoires from monozygotic twins, from unrelated adults of various ages, and from cord blood. Replicate twin experiments were performed at different times using different library preparation protocols to rule out contamination. Results and caveats for the whole study, not just this receptor: In monozygotic twins, out-of-frame TCR alpha sharing was systematically underestimated by recombination models, although the models agreed with sharing between unrelated individuals. Because the same donors could not be followed over many years, the conclusions depended on cross-sectional statistical analysis. Out-of-frame TCR alpha sequences shared between twins showed an excess of low generation-probability sequences compared with coincidental sharing between unrelated individuals. Zero-insertion analyses could be partly confounded by invariant T cells such as MAIT and iNKT, although diverse VJ usage argued against such confounding for most clonotypes. In beta out-of-frame sequences, excess twin sharing was weaker, because having fewer shared sequences lowered the signal-to-noise ratio. Abundant cord blood beta clonotypes carried fewer insertions; young adult naive repertoires showed a weaker similar trend, while memory repertoires showed none.

Sequenced sample: cord blood. This TCR was sampled from a newborn girl in good health. The V gene is TRBV28 and the J gene is TRBJ1-2; the D gene is unclear. At the DNA level, the sequence is TGTGCCAGCAGTTTCCTAGGCCCTTACTATGGCTACACCTTC. This codes for CASSFLGPYYGYTF.